One sample yielded the 22 T cell receptor beta chains listed below, sequenced in a study of siplizumab effects on memory and regulatory T cells. The repertoire was sequenced with immunoSEQ multiplex PCR; TCRdb's copy has only in-frame clones and lacks some. The sample lists roughly 100,000 clones; about 93% were seen once. Sequenced sample: Tregs sorted from blood. The source is a human donor in good health.

The chain links TRBV2 to TRBJ2-5; a weak D match, TRBD2 (6 bases). Looked up from germline, CDR1 is SNHLY and CDR2 is FYNNEI. The V end lost 8 bases, the J end lost 5 bases, and 18 bases lay between the germline ends. There are 14 residues in the CDR3. This CDR3 is CASAPGGEAETQYF. The CDR3 coding sequence is TGTGCCAGCGCCCCCGGTGGGGAGGCGGAGACCCAGTACTTC. The full variable domain, in which reference TRBV2 and TRBJ2-5 provide the parts outside the CDR3, is EPEVTQTPSHQVTQMGQEVILRCVPISNHLYFYWYRQILGQKVEFLVSFYNNEISEKSEIFDDQFSVERPDGSNFTLKIRSTKLEDSAMYFCASAPGGEAETQYFGPGTRLLVL.

J is TRBJ2-5 and V is TRBV18; 8 bases are a match to TRBD2. The CDR3 loop spans 16 amino acids. CDR1 KGHSH and CDR2 LQKENI come from the germline V gene. Germline trimming cut 3 bases from V and 1 base from J; bases unmatched to any gene: 7. The CDR3, as DNA: TGTGCCAGCTCACCGACGGGGGGGCCCTCCCAAGAGACCCAGTACTTC. Translation: CASSPTGGPSQETQYF.

In nucleotides, the CDR3 is TGTGCCTGGAGGGAGGACAGTTCCTATACGCAGTATTTT. It yields the protein CAWREDSSYTQYF. The chain has TRBV30 and TRBJ2-3; possible D gene TRBD1, 6 bases. CDR3 length: 13 amino acids. Trimming took off 3 bases at V and 7 bases at J, with 14 bases between the two ends. Germline CDR1 reads GTSNPN; CDR2 reads SVGIG (reference sequence). The whole variable domain, filled in from reference TRBV30 and TRBJ2-3, reads SQTIHQWPATLVQPVGSPLSLECTVEGTSNPNLYWYRQAAGRGLQLLFYSVGIGQISSEVPQNLSASRPQDRQFILSSKKLLLSDSGFYLCAWREDSSYTQYFGPGTRLTVL.

The chain couples TRBV19 to TRBJ1-1, with 7 bases aligning to TRBD1. Looked up from germline, CDR1 is LNHDA and CDR2 is SQIVND (reference sequence). CDR3 length: 14 residues. The J segment lost 5 bases and the V segment lost 9 bases, leaving 12 bases of the junction unmatched. CDR3 bases: TGTGCCAGCCAAAGAACGACAGGGCCGACTGAAGCTTTCTTT. This sequence encodes CASQRTTGPTEAFF.

The chain employs TRBV5-1 and TRBJ2-3; either TRBD1 or TRBD2 may supply D (5 bases each). Germline CDR1 and CDR2: SGHRS and YFSETQ. Trimming left V 1 base short and J 3 bases short, with 15 bases between. The CDR3 loop spans 16 amino acids. The CDR3 loop reads CASSLLPPGTTDTQYF. In DNA, the CDR3 is TGCGCCAGCAGCTTGTTACCCCCTGGGACGACAGATACGCAGTATTTT. Complete variable domain (other parts from reference TRBV5-1 and TRBJ2-3): KAGVTQTPRYLIKTRGQQVTLSCSPISGHRSVSWYQQTPGQGLQFLFEYFSETQRNKGNFPGRFSGRQFSNSRSEMNVSTLELGDSALYLCASSLLPPGTTDTQYFGPGTRLTVL.

A single count supports this clone. The chain employs TRBV19 and TRBJ2-1, with D possibly called TRBD1 or TRBD2 (5 bases each). The CDR3 consists of 14 residues. V lost 2 bases and J 8 bases, leaving 13 bases between the germline ends. Germline loops: CDR1 LNHDA, CDR2 SQIVND (reference sequence). This CDR3 reads CASSIRLRGDEQFF. The DNA of the CDR3 is TGTGCCAGTAGTATACGATTAAGGGGAGATGAGCAGTTCTTC.

The rearrangement links TRBV7-3 to TRBJ1-1; unclear D gene. CDR3 length: 13 residues. Germline loops: CDR1 SGHTA, CDR2 FQGTGA. Trimming removed 0 bases from V and 1 base from J, with 3 bases in between. In DNA form, the CDR3 reads TGTGCCAGCAGCTTAACCAGGAACACTGAAGCTTTCTTT. It codes for CASSLTRNTEAFF.

The gene calls are TRBV5-1 and TRBJ2-1, with D possibly being TRBD1 (5 bases). The germline V and J ends were trimmed by 2 bases and 0 bases, with 9 bases remaining between them. The germline gives CDR1 SGHRS, CDR2 YFSETQ. The CDR3 runs 15 residues. CDR3 nucleotides: TGCGCCAGCAGCTTTCAGGACAACTCCTACAATGAGCAGTTCTTC. This translates into CASSFQDNSYNEQFF.

The chain joins TRBV13 to TRBJ2-2, with TRBD2 matching over 9 bases. The CDR3 length is 17 residues. The trim removed 5 bases at V and 2 bases at J, leaving 9 bases unmatched. Germline values: CDR1 PRHDT, CDR2 FYEKMQ (reference sequence). CDR3 sequence: CASSLRLAEINTGELFF. The CDR3 nucleotides read TGTGCCAGCAGCCTCCGACTAGCGGAGATTAACACCGGGGAGCTGTTTTTT.

The chain has TRBV18 and TRBJ2-7; 9 bases map to TRBD2. Trimming took 3 bases from V and 5 from J; bases not matched to a gene: 5. CDR1 is KGHSH and CDR2 is LQKENI in the germline V gene. This CDR3 is built from 14 residues. The CDR3 reads CASSPREGSHEQYF. The CDR3 DNA follows: TGTGCCAGCTCACCGCGGGAGGGGAGCCACGAGCAGTACTTC.

The genes are TRBV6-1 and TRBJ2-1, with D perhaps TRBD2 (7 bases). V was trimmed by 8 bases and J by 8 bases, leaving 22 bases between them. The CDR3 consists of 15 residues. Germline V gene data show CDR1 as MNHNS and CDR2 as SASEGT. The CDR3 nucleotides read TGTGCCAGCCGCGAAAGAGGGGGGGCCAGGGATGAGCAGTTCTTC. Its protein is CASRERGGARDEQFF.

The chain combines TRBV5-1 with TRBJ2-3, with D unclear. CDR1 and CDR2 (germline): SGHRS, YFSETQ. Trimming pared 4 bases from V and 1 base from J, leaving 16 bases between. The CDR3 runs 16 residues. The CDR3 spells CASSPRDSGGTDTQYF. CDR3 coding DNA: TGCGCCAGCAGCCCCCGAGATAGTGGGGGCACAGATACGCAGTATTTT. The full variable domain, with the rest looked up from reference TRBV5-1 and TRBJ2-3, is KAGVTQTPRYLIKTRGQQVTLSCSPISGHRSVSWYQQTPGQGLQFLFEYFSETQRNKGNFPGRFSGRQFSNSRSEMNVSTLELGDSALYLCASSPRDSGGTDTQYFGPGTRLTVL.

The rearrangement links TRBV30 to TRBJ2-5; perhaps TRBD1 as D (5 bases). The CDR3 extends over 12 amino acids. The V end was cut by 0 bases, the J end by 4 bases, with 6 bases between. CDR1 GTSNPN and CDR2 SVGIG come from the germline V gene (reference sequence). DNA for the CDR3: TGTGCCTGGAGTGTAAGGGGAGAGACCCAGTACTTC. The encoded protein is CAWSVRGETQYF.

This chain joins TRBV18 and TRBJ2-2; D uncertain. Germline CDR1 KGHSH, CDR2 LQKENI. The V end was cut by 4 bases, the J end by 4 bases, with 16 bases between. The CDR3 sequence is 16 residues long. In DNA, the CDR3 is TGTGCCAGCTCACTCGACCCCCCGGCAGTCACCGGGGAGCTGTTTTTT. As protein: CASSLDPPAVTGELFF.

In its sample, this clone was seen once. The chain has TRBV6-1 and TRBJ2-5; D call uncertain. From germline, CDR1 is MNHNS and CDR2 SASEGT. Trimming pared 6 bases from V and 2 bases from J, leaving 10 bases between. CDR3 size: 13 residues. The CDR3 DNA reads as TGTGCCAGCAGCAGACAAAGTCAAGAGACCCAGTACTTC. Encoded protein: CASSRQSQETQYF.

The gene calls are TRBV10-2 and TRBJ1-5; 8 nucleotides align to TRBD1. The V segment lost 2 bases and the J segment 4 bases; nucleotides outside the gene matches: 1. Germline V gene lookup returns CDR1 WSHSY and CDR2 SAAADI. This CDR3 is built from 14 residues. The CDR3 sequence is CASSEGQGNQPQHF. CDR3 in DNA: TGCGCCAGCAGTGAGGGACAGGGTAATCAGCCCCAGCATTTT.

V gene TRBV11-1 combines with J gene TRBJ2-7, with TRBD2 matching over 8 bases. The junction had 6 bases not matched to a gene; V was cut back by 5 bases and J by 0 bases. There are 15 residues in the CDR3. CDR1 and CDR2 from the germline V gene are SGHAT and FQDESV (reference sequence). The CDR3 loop is CASSLSGTSSYEQYF. The CDR3 DNA reads TGTGCCAGCAGCCTTAGCGGGACTTCCTCCTACGAGCAGTACTTC.

This chain links TRBV27 with TRBJ2-7; TRBD1 or TRBD2 may be the D gene (5 bases each). The CDR3 is 16 residues long. V was pared by 2 bases and J by 0 bases, with 14 bases between. In germline, CDR1 is MNHEY, CDR2 SMNVEV (reference sequence). CDR3 sequence (DNA): TGTGCCAGCAGTTTACTGGGACGCAGGAGCTCCTACGAGCAGTACTTC. Translation gives CASSLLGRRSSYEQYF.

The chain employs TRBV7-9 and TRBJ2-5; 10 bases are a match to TRBD1. The germline V gene has CDR1 SEHNR and CDR2 FQNEAQ (reference sequence). J lost 5 bases, V lost 0 bases, and 0 bases had no gene match. The CDR3 loop spans 14 amino acids. The CDR3 DNA reads as TGTGCCAGCAGCTTAGCGACAGGGGGCGAGACCCAGTACTTC. Protein sequence: CASSLATGGETQYF.

The J gene is TRBJ2-3, the V gene TRBV11-3; D uncertain. In germline, CDR1 is SGHNT, CDR2 YENEEA. V dropped 1 base and J dropped 1 base, with 6 bases sitting between them. CDR3 length equals 14 residues. The CDR3 here is CASSLALRTDTQYF. CDR3 in DNA: TGTGCCAGCAGCTTAGCGCTCCGCACAGATACGCAGTATTTT.

The rearrangement links TRBV9 to TRBJ2-7; 8 bases are shared with TRBD1. This CDR3 comprises 13 residues. V dropped 5 bases and J dropped 5; count of bases not matched to a gene: 6. Germline CDR1 and CDR2: SGDLS and YYNGEE. The CDR3 region is CASSGQGLHEQYF. The CDR3 DNA reads as TGTGCCAGCAGTGGACAGGGTCTCCACGAGCAGTACTTC.

This clone was detected only a few times. Within the sample, other DNA sequences also encode this same CDR3. This chain joins TRBV19 and TRBJ1-5, with D perhaps matching TRBD1 (5 bases). Looked up from germline, CDR1 is LNHDA and CDR2 is SQIVND (reference sequence). This CDR3 has 13 residues. Trimming left V 3 bases short and J 6 bases short, with 9 bases between. The CDR3 region has the DNA TGTGCCAGTAGTATCCAGGGTGGTCAGCCCCAGCATTTT. This sequence encodes CASSIQGGQPQHF.